The next 19 T cell receptor beta chains were all read from a single sample in a study of technical replicates of blood from several donors. TCRdb's copy holds only in-frame clones and misses some; the assay was immunoSEQ multiplex PCR. The profile shows more than 65,000 clones, 95% of them singletons. The source material was T cells isolated from PBMCs. These receptors were obtained from a human donor in good health.

The V and J genes are TRBV19 and TRBJ2-7; 7 nucleotides agree with TRBD1. With V trimmed by 5 bases and J by 2 bases, 6 bases remained unmatched. In germline, CDR1 is LNHDA, CDR2 SQIVND (reference sequence). This CDR3 has 14 amino acids. CDR3 DNA sequence: TGTGCCAGTAGTCCCCCAGGGGGACCCTACGAGCAGTACTTC. Translation: CASSPPGGPYEQYF. Complete variable domain (other parts from reference TRBV19 and TRBJ2-7): DGGITQSPKYLFRKEGQNVTLSCEQNLNHDAMYWYRQDPGQGLRLIYYSQIVNDFQKGDIAEGYSVSREKKESFPLTVTSAQKNPTAFYLCASSPPGGPYEQYFGPGTRLTVT.

The rearrangement links TRBV11-2 to TRBJ2-1, with 11 bases aligning to TRBD1. Germline values: CDR1 SGHAT, CDR2 FQNNGV. CDR3 length equals 17 residues. V shed 4 bases and J 8 bases; nucleotides not matched to a gene: 13. CDR3 in amino acids: CASSSLTRTGGIYEQFF. DNA of the CDR3: TGTGCCAGCAGCTCCCTAACCCGGACAGGGGGCATATATGAGCAGTTCTTC.

V and J are TRBV27 and TRBJ2-7; 7 nucleotides align to TRBD1. The CDR3 loop spans 14 amino acids. V lost 5 bases and J lost 4; bases outside the gene matches: 8. Germline V lookup: CDR1 MNHEY, CDR2 SMNVEV (reference sequence). CDR3 sequence (DNA): TGTGCCAGCAGTCCCGGACAGGCCACTTACGAGCAGTACTTC. This codes for CASSPGQATYEQYF.

The chain carries TRBV10-1 and TRBJ2-2; 7 bases align to TRBD2. J lost 3 bases, V lost 2 bases, and 9 bases had no gene match. Germline assignment: CDR1 WNHNN and CDR2 SYGVQD (reference sequence). The CDR3 totals 17 residues. The CDR3 DNA sequence: TGCGCCAGCAGTGAGAAGTACCTAGCGGACGACACCGGGGAGCTGTTTTTT. It codes for CASSEKYLADDTGELFF.

This clone was recorded once. The CDR3 loop is CATSRGGSSYNEQFF. CDR3 DNA sequence: TGTGCCACCAGCAGAGGCGGGAGCTCCTACAATGAGCAGTTCTTC. This rearrangement joins TRBV15 to TRBJ2-1, with TRBD2 matching over 7 bases. Per the germline V gene, CDR1 is LNHNV and CDR2 is YYDKDF (reference sequence). The length of the CDR3 is 15 residues. The V segment lost 1 base and the J segment 0 bases; nucleotides outside the gene matches: 0.

This clone was seen a single time. This rearrangement joins TRBV28 to TRBJ1-1; possibly TRBD1 for D (6 bases). The CDR3 contains 16 residues. V shed 5 bases and J shed 0 bases, with 16 bases lying between them. The germline V gene encodes CDR1 MDHEN and CDR2 SYDVKM. The CDR3 region is CASSPPPNRVNTEAFF. The CDR3 DNA reads as TGTGCCAGCAGTCCCCCCCCTAACAGGGTGAACACTGAAGCTTTCTTT.

The V call is TRBV18, the J call TRBJ1-2; 9 bases fit TRBD1. In germline, CDR1 is KGHSH, CDR2 LQKENI. The CDR3 loop spans 15 amino acids. V lost 3 bases, J lost 4 bases, and 6 bases stayed unmatched. CDR3 amino acids: CASSPAGTGSYGYTF. The CDR3 DNA reads as TGTGCCAGCTCACCCGCCGGGACAGGGAGCTATGGCTACACCTTC.

The V gene is TRBV5-1, the J gene TRBJ2-7; 9 bases fit TRBD2. With V trimmed by 0 bases and J by 3 bases, 4 bases remained unmatched. This CDR3 is built from 15 residues. CDR1 and CDR2 (germline): SGHRS, YFSETQ. The CDR3 reads CASSLDTSGFYEQYF. DNA for the CDR3: TGCGCCAGCAGCTTGGATACTAGCGGGTTCTACGAGCAGTACTTC.

The rearrangement links TRBV7-8 to TRBJ2-1, with TRBD2 matching 11 bases. V was pared by 1 base and J by 4 bases, with 0 bases of the junction left unmatched. The CDR3 is 15 amino acids. Germline V gene sequence: CDR1 SGHVS, CDR2 FQNEAQ. As DNA, the CDR3 is TGTGCCAGCAGCTTAGGACTAGCGGGGTACAATGAGCAGTTCTTC. Protein product: CASSLGLAGYNEQFF.

The CDR3 nucleotides read TGTGCCAGCAGCAAGACTAGCGGGCACTACGAGCAGTACTTC. Residues: CASSKTSGHYEQYF. The chain links TRBV6-5 to TRBJ2-7; 10 bases are shared with TRBD2. The CDR3 is 14 residues long. Germline V CDR1 and CDR2: MNHEY, SVGAGI. The junction had 5 bases not matched to a gene; V was cut back by 6 bases and J by 3 bases.

J is TRBJ2-2 and V is TRBV6-6; TRBD2 is a possible D gene (5 bases). V lost 2 bases to trimming and J lost 4 bases, with 11 bases between them. This CDR3 spans 15 amino acids. The germline V gene has CDR1 MNHNY and CDR2 SVGAGI (reference sequence). The chain's CDR3 is CASSYSNAGTGELFF. In nucleotides, the CDR3 is TGTGCCAGCAGTTACAGCAACGCGGGCACCGGGGAGCTGTTTTTT.

This chain connects TRBV28 to TRBJ2-3; 7 nucleotides match TRBD1. V gave up 11 bases and J gave up 3 bases; unmatched junction bases: 11. The CDR3 length is 14 residues. Germline-derived CDR1 and CDR2 are MDHEN and SYDVKM. The CDR3 DNA reads TGTGCCGCCGGGATACAGGGGACGACAGATACGCAGTATTTT. Translation gives CAAGIQGTTDTQYF. The full variable domain, completed using reference TRBV28 and TRBJ2-3, is DVKVTQSSRYLVKRTGEKVFLECVQDMDHENMFWYRQDPGLGLRLIYFSYDVKMKEKGDIPEGYSVSREKKERFSLILESASTNQTSMYLCAAGIQGTTDTQYFGPGTRLTVL.

J is TRBJ1-1 and V is TRBV11-2; 7 bases are shared with TRBD1. Germline CDR1 SGHAT, CDR2 FQNNGV. J was trimmed by 5 bases and V by 5 bases; bases with no gene match: 8. The CDR3 spans 14 residues. This chain's CDR3 is CASSPRDSGTEAFF. For the CDR3, the DNA is TGTGCCAGCAGCCCCCGGGACAGCGGGACTGAAGCTTTCTTT.

This clone was seen once. This sequence joins TRBV11-1 and TRBJ1-1; D uncertain. The germline V gene has CDR1 SGHAT and CDR2 FQDESV (reference sequence). CDR3 size: 13 residues. V shed 6 bases and J shed 2 bases, with 10 bases lying between them. CDR3: CASSTSRNTEAFF. CDR3 sequence (DNA): TGTGCCAGCAGTACTAGTCGTAACACTGAAGCTTTCTTT.

This rearrangement joins TRBV7-6 to TRBJ2-7; 9 positions match TRBD1. Germline CDR1 is SGHVS and CDR2 is FNYEAQ. This CDR3 comprises 17 residues. J was trimmed by 3 bases and V by 1 base; bases with no gene match: 10. CDR3 DNA: TGTGCCAGCAGCTTAGGAATGGGACAGGGAGAAATCTACGAGCAGTACTTC. Amino acids: CASSLGMGQGEIYEQYF.

This sequence joins TRBV7-6 and TRBJ2-7, with D tentatively TRBD1 (6 bases). The CDR3 spans 17 residues. Germline lookup yields CDR1 SGHVS and CDR2 FNYEAQ. Trimming removed 5 bases from V and 1 base from J, with 21 bases in between. The DNA for the CDR3 is TGTGCCAGCAGCGCACTTAGGGGGACACCTGTTTCCTACGAGCAGTACTTC. Encoded protein: CASSALRGTPVSYEQYF.

The rearrangement links TRBV27 to TRBJ2-7; 7 bases map to TRBD1. This CDR3 is 14 amino acids long. V shed 5 bases and J 1 base; nucleotides not matched to a gene: 5. Per the germline V gene, CDR1 is MNHEY and CDR2 is SMNVEV (reference sequence). The CDR3 is CASSQGVLSYEQYF. The CDR3 region has the DNA TGTGCCAGCAGTCAGGGGGTGTTGTCCTACGAGCAGTACTTC.

The CDR3 is CACTGTNTEAFF. In DNA, the CDR3 is TGTGCCTGCACAGGTACAAACACTGAAGCTTTCTTT. This rearrangement joins TRBV6-1 to TRBJ1-1; tentatively, D is TRBD1 (5 bases). Trimming shortened V by 11 bases and J by 2 bases, and 12 bases separated the two germline ends. Germline V CDR1 and CDR2: MNHNS, SASEGT. This CDR3 is 12 amino acids long.

The V and J genes are TRBV15 and TRBJ1-2, with D unresolved. Looked up from germline, CDR1 is LNHNV and CDR2 is YYDKDF (reference sequence). This CDR3 has 12 amino acids. V dropped 5 bases and J dropped 8 bases, with 12 bases sitting between them. CDR3: CATSGGRGGYTF. The CDR3 coding sequence is TGTGCCACCAGCGGCGGGCGCGGCGGCTACACCTTC.